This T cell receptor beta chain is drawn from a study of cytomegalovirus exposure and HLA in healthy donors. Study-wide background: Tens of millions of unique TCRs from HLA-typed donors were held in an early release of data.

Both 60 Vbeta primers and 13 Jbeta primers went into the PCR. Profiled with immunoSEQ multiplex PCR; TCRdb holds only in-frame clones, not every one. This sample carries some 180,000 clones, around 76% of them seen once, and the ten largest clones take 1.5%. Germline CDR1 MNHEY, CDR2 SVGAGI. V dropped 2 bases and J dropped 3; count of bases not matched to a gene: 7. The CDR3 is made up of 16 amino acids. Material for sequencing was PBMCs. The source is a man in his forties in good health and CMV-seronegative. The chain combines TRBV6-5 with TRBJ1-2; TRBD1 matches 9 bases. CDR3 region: CASSYGDRAPYYGYTF. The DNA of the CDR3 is TGTGCCAGCAGTTACGGGGACAGGGCGCCTTACTATGGCTACACCTTC.